This TCR beta chain is drawn from a study of human T cells and chemical hapten exposure. This CDR3 comprises 14 residues. V lost 6 bases and J 4 bases, leaving 10 bases between the germline ends. MiXCR, applied by TCRdb to the RACE reads, yields one record per CDR3 protein. The table shows fewer than 50,000 distinct CDR3 sequences, with 9% to 9.5% occurring only once. Time point indicated: patch test 3, about 24 weeks after DPC sensitization. Described treatment: therapeutic diphenylcyclopropenone sensitization with weekly scalp DPC. Before extraction, the whole blood was not fractionated, and total RNA was taken from it.

The starting material was whole blood, obtained in connection with sensitization to the hapten diphenylcyclopropenone (DPC). The chain couples TRBV12-3 or TRBV12-4 to TRBJ2-6, with D unclear. This sequence originates from a man aged 50-60 years with alopecia areata. Some clones in this sample may be carry-over from other donors' samples. The DNA of the CDR3 is TGTGCCAGCAGCCCCGTATTAGGGGCCAACGTCCTGACTTTC. Its translation: CASSPVLGANVLTF.